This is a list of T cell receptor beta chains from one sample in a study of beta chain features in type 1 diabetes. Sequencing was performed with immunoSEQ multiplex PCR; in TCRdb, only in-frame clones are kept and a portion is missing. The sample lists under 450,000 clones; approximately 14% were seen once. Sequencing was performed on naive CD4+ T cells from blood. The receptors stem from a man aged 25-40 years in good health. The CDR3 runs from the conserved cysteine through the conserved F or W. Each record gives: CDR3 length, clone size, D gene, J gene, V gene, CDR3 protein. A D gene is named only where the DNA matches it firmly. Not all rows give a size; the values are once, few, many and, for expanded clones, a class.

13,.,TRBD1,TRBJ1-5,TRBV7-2,CASSRQGDQPQHF
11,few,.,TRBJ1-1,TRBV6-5,CASKANTEAFF
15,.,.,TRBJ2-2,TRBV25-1,CASSARMRNTGELFF
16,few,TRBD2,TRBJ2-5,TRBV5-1,CASSVGLAGFAETQYF
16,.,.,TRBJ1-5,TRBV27,CASSQKKGIGNQPQHF
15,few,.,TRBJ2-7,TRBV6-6,CASSISDSPPYEQYF
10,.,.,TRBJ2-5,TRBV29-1,CSVFQETQYF
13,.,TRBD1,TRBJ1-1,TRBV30,CAWTDRGDAEAFF
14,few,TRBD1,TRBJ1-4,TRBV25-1,CASSETGVNEKLFF
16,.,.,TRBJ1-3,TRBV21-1,CASSKAREALGNTIYF
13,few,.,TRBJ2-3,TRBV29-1,CSVWSPRVDTQYF
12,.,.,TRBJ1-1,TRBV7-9,CASSLQNTEAFF
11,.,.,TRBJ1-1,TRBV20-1,CSATRRSEAFF
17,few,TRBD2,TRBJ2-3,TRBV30,CAWSSQDGTSGRDTQYF
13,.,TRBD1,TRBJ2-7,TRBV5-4,CASSTTGLYEQYF
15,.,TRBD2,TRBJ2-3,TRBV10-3,CAISDRAYAGGSRYF
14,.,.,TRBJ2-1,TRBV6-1,CASRNMERIDEQFF
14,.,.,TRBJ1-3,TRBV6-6,CASSPTVSGNTIYF
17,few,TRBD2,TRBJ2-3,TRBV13,CASSLGLAGVGTDTQYF
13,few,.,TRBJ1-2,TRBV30,CAWSLGVHYGYTF
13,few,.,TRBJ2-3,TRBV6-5,CASRVQFKDTQYF
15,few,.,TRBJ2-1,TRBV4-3,CASSQDNGPYNEQFF
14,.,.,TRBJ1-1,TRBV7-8,CASSLGLMNTEAFF
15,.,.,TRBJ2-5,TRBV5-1,CASSLNGGIQETQYF
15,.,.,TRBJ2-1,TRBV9,CASSVAAFSYNEQFF
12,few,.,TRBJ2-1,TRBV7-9,CASSFLGNEQFF
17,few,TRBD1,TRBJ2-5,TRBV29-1,CSVEDRRGTGGGKTQYF
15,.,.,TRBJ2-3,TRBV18,CASSFEQGGVDTQYF
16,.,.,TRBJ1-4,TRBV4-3,CASSREGLTTNEKLFF
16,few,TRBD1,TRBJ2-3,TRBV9,CASSVDQDRVTDTQYF
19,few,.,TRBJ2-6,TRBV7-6,CASSRVAQAGSIGANVLTF
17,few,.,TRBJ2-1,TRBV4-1,CASSHTAWPSRYNEQFF
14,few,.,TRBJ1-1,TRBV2,CASRSRGRITEAFF
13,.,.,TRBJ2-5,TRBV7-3,CASSRGIQETQYF
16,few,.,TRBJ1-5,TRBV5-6,CASSDWKGPRNQPQHF
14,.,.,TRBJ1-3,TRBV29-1,CSDQDGYSGNTIYF
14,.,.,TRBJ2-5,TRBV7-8,CASSLAGARGTQYF
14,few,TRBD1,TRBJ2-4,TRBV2,CASSVVTGTNIQYF
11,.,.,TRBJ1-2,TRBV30,CAWSVATDYTF
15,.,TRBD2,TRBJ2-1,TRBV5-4,CASSRWASGSNEQFF
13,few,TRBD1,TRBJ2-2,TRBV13,CASQGARTGELFF
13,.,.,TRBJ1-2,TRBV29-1,CSVTKVGGYGYTF
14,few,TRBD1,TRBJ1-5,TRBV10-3,CAIRGQGPHQPQHF
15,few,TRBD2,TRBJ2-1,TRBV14,CASSQQREGIYEQFF
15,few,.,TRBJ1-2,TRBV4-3,CASSQDAGEDYGYTF
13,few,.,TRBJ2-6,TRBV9,CASSVGGANVLTF
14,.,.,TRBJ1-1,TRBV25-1,CASSESGGNREAFF
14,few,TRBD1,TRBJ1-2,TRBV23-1,CASSRQGGIYGYTF
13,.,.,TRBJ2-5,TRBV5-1,CASSWGLEETQYF
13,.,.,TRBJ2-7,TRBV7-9,CASSLFSPYEQYF
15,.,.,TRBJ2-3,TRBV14,CASSPRGRKTDTQYF
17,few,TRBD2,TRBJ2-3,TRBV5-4,CASSPPPREGVTDTQYF
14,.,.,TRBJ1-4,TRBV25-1,CASSGPGPDEKLFF
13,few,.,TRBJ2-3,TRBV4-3,CASSPSFGDTQYF
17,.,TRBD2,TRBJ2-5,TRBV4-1,CASRLNPPGGPEETQYF
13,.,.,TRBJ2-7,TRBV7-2,CASSSGLGAEQYF
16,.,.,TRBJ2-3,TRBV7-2,CASSLIGTSSTDTQYF
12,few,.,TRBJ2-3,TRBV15,CATSREADTQYF
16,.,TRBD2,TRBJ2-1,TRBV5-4,CASSLAGGGPYNEQFF